This passage covers 2 T cell receptor beta chains from one sample sequenced in a study of OX40 agonist ivuxolimab in advanced cancers. The assay was immunoSEQ multiplex PCR, and TCRdb's table has in-frame clones only and misses some. The sample carries about 28,000 clones, around 85% recorded once. The source was CD4+ or CD8+ T cells sorted from blood, collected in a trial of the OX40 agonist ivuxolimab. The receptor source for this set is an adult with an advanced solid tumor such as melanoma, head and neck, liver or kidney cancer.

This rearrangement joins TRBV6-5 to TRBJ1-2; D is unresolved. The germline V and J ends were trimmed by 0 bases and 10 bases, with 21 bases remaining between them. The CDR3 has 16 residues. Germline V gives CDR1 MNHEY, CDR2 SVGAGI. The CDR3 nucleotides read TGTGCCAGCAGTTACTCTGTATGGGGAGTGAGTCCGGACTACACCTTC. It is translated as CASSYSVWGVSPDYTF.

This chain connects TRBV5-1 to TRBJ2-7; perhaps D is TRBD1 or TRBD2 (6 bases each). Trimming shortened V by 4 bases and J by 3 bases, and 17 bases separated the two germline ends. This CDR3 comprises 15 residues. CDR1 and CDR2 from the germline V gene are SGHRS and YFSETQ. CDR3 sequence reads: CASSVGRGAGYEQYF. DNA of the CDR3: TGCGCCAGCAGCGTTGGCAGGGGAGCGGGCTACGAGCAGTACTTC. The complete variable domain, with remaining parts taken from reference TRBV5-1 and TRBJ2-7, reads KAGVTQTPRYLIKTRGQQVTLSCSPISGHRSVSWYQQTPGQGLQFLFEYFSETQRNKGNFPGRFSGRQFSNSRSEMNVSTLELGDSALYLCASSVGRGAGYEQYFGPGTRLTVT.